One TCR beta chain is described in this entry. Antigen: not known. The entry originates in a study of T cell repertoires in cytomegalovirus infection. Points from the study as a whole: Of the TCR beta families, the public ones yielded a cumulative frequency that identified carriers of CMV plus the relevant HLA. CMV-specific TCR beta clonotypes restricted by HLA-C were the ones dominating the ex vivo response.

The germline gives CDR1 SGDLS, CDR2 YYNGEE. The CDR3 spans 16 residues. V lost 6 bases and J lost 7; bases outside the gene matches: 13. A single record per CDR3 protein comes from TCRdb applying MiXCR to the reads. The top ten clones hold around 14% of a sample with around 530,000 distinct CDR3 sequences, about 25% of them seen once. The source of this sequence is a human donor in good health (CMV status not recorded). Some clones in this sample may be carry-over from other donors' samples. Sequencing was carried out using PBMCs. V and J are TRBV9 and TRBJ1-2; 12 bases are shared with TRBD1. The CDR3 nucleotides read TGTGCCAGCACCCAGACAGGGACAGGGGGCTTTGGTGGCTACACCTTC. The encoded protein is CASTQTGTGGFGGYTF. Looking up the rest from reference TRBV9 and TRBJ1-2 gives the full variable domain: DSGVTQTPKHLITATGQRVTLRCSPRSGDLSVYWYQQSLDQGLQFLIQYYNGEERAKGNILERFSAQQFPDLHSELNLSSLELGDSALYFCASTQTGTGGFGGYTFGSGTRLTVV.